Listed here are 19 T cell receptor gamma chains from one sample, sequenced in a study of gamma delta lymphoproliferative disorders and STAT genes. TCRdb repeated clone calling on the multiplex PCR reads with CATT. Of 1,500 to 2,000 gamma-chain clones listed, over 8.5% are singletons. Sequencing used genomic DNA taken from PBMCs of patients and controls. The source material was blood. These receptors came from a human donor in good health.

Concerning this clone: With a much larger clone just one base away, this may be a read error. The same CDR3 is also encoded by other DNA sequences in this sample. The chain combines TRGV2 with TRGJP. The J gene is absent in TCRdb and was assigned here via DNA matching to germline. With 1 base clipped from V and 9 bases from J, the junction kept 6 bases outside the gene matches. The length of the CDR3 is 16 residues. Germline V gene data show CDR1 as EGSNGY and CDR2 as YDSYNSKV. The CDR3, as DNA: TGTGCCACCTGGGACGGACCGTTGTTGGGCAAAAAAATCAAGGTATTT. Protein: CATWDGPLLGKKIKVF.

This clone is categorized as medium-sized. This sequence joins TRGV2 and TRGJP2. The J gene, absent from TCRdb, was called here by matching the DNA to germline. The V gene end was trimmed by 12 bases and the J gene end by 5 bases; junction bases not matched to a gene: 6. The CDR3 contains 11 residues. Germline V gene sequence: CDR1 EGSNGY, CDR2 YDSYNSKV. This CDR3 reads CAASSDWIKTF. CDR3 coding DNA: TGTGCCGCCTCGAGTGATTGGATCAAGACGTTT.

By sample share, this clone is large (0.1 to 1%). The rearrangement uses TRGV8 and TRGJP2. TCRdb carries no J gene annotation; the J gene was assigned here by matching the DNA with germline. Per germline, CDR1 VENAVY and CDR2 YDSYNSRV. V shed 6 bases, J shed 5 bases, and the junction held 12 bases outside the gene matches. There are 15 residues in the CDR3. The CDR3 is CATWKNRKSDWIKTF. The CDR3 DNA reads TGTGCCACCTGGAAAAATAGAAAAAGTGATTGGATCAAGACGTTT.

This clone is classed as medium-sized. The chain uses TRGV2 and TRGJ1 or TRGJ2. TCRdb supplies no J gene; here it was assigned by aligning the nucleotide sequence to germline. This CDR3 contains 11 residues. V was clipped by 3 bases and J by 8 bases; unmatched bases: 4. Germline V gene sequence: CDR1 EGSNGY, CDR2 YDSYNSKV. The CDR3 protein is CATWDTNKKLF. CDR3 in DNA: TGTGCCACCTGGGACACAAATAAGAAACTCTTT.

This clone is deemed medium-sized. Other DNA sequences from this sample encode an identical CDR3 as well. This chain uses TRGV8 with TRGJ1 or TRGJ2. TCRdb does not report a J gene; here it was assigned by matching the DNA to germline references. CDR3 length equals 13 residues. The ends lost 3 bases at V and 0 bases at J; junction bases unmatched: 2. Germline V gene sequence: CDR1 VENAVY, CDR2 YDSYNSRV. The CDR3 bases are TGTGCCACCTGGGATTCGAATTATTATAAGAAACTCTTT. Translating it yields CATWDSNYYKKLF.

Regarding this clone: TCRdb has a much larger clone's protein, which differs at residue 8 from the translation of this DNA, likely because of a read error; what is shown is the protein translated from the DNA. The chain combines TRGV9 with TRGJP. TCRdb lists no J gene, so it was determined here by aligning the DNA to germline. Germline V gene lookup returns CDR1 GITISATS and CDR2 ISYDGTV (reference sequence). The CDR3 has 16 amino acids. V trimming: 0 bases; J trimming: 9 bases; junction bases outside the gene matches: 5. CDR3 sequence (DNA): TGTGCCTTGTGGGAGGTGCAGGGGTTGGGCAAAAAAATCAAGGTATTT. Its protein product is CALWEVQGLGKKIKVF.

Judged by abundance, this clone is medium-sized. The CDR3 region is CATWDGPHKKLF. The CDR3 region has the DNA TGTGCCACCTGGGATGGGCCCCATAAGAAACTCTTT. This chain joins TRGV4 and TRGJ1 or TRGJ2. The J gene is absent in TCRdb and was assigned here via DNA matching to germline. The CDR3 has 12 amino acids. The ends lost 0 bases at V and 8 bases at J; junction bases unmatched: 4. Germline assignment: CDR1 EGSTGY and CDR2 YDSYTSSV.

By share, this clone ranks as medium-sized (0.01 to 0.1%). The chain uses TRGV2 and TRGJP2. The J gene was missing in TCRdb and was found by matching the end of the DNA to germline. Trimming cost V 0 bases and J 0 bases; bases outside gene matches: 7. This CDR3 contains 17 residues. Germline CDR1 EGSNGY, CDR2 YDSYNSKV. The CDR3 DNA sequence: TGTGCCACCTGGGACGGGCGACCTTATAGTAGTGATTGGATCAAGACGTTT. Amino acid sequence: CATWDGRPYSSDWIKTF.

The gene calls are TRGV2 and TRGJP1. TCRdb supplies no J gene; here it was assigned by aligning the nucleotide sequence to germline. From germline, CDR1 is EGSNGY and CDR2 YDSYNSKV. The CDR3 is made up of 16 amino acids. V shed 2 bases and J 0 bases; nucleotides not matched to a gene: 6. This CDR3 is CATWDDLNTTGWFKIF. CDR3 sequence (DNA): TGTGCCACCTGGGACGACCTCAATACCACTGGTTGGTTCAAGATATTT.

By sample share, this clone is medium-sized. The V gene is TRGV3, the J gene TRGJP1. TCRdb records no J gene; here it was assigned by comparing the DNA to germline. Germline CDR1 VTNTFY, CDR2 YDVSTARD (reference sequence). This CDR3 comprises 15 residues. Unmatched junction bases numbered 3, after V lost 0 bases and J lost 2 bases. The CDR3 DNA sequence: TGTGCCACCTGGGACAGGGGGACCACTGGTTGGTTCAAGATATTT. This codes for CATWDRGTTGWFKIF.

This clone is medium-sized. This chain links TRGV4 with TRGJP1. The J gene is not listed in TCRdb, so it was assigned here from a DNA match to germline. The CDR3 totals 14 residues. J lost 0 bases, V lost 4 bases, and 2 bases had no gene match. Germline CDR1 is EGSTGY and CDR2 is YDSYTSSV. CDR3: CATWEYTTGWFKIF. CDR3 nucleotides: TGTGCCACCTGGGAGTATACCACTGGTTGGTTCAAGATATTT.

This clone is deemed medium-sized. V and J are TRGV2 and TRGJ1 or TRGJ2. In the absence of a J gene in TCRdb, the DNA was matched to germline to assign it here. This CDR3 spans 10 amino acids. V was pared by 3 bases and J by 9 bases, with 2 bases of the junction left unmatched. Germline values: CDR1 EGSNGY, CDR2 YDSYNSKV. The CDR3 DNA reads as TGTGCCACCTGGGACTCTAAGAAACTCTTT. It yields the protein CATWDSKKLF.

This clone is judged large. V and J are TRGV8 and TRGJ1 or TRGJ2. The J gene, missing from TCRdb, was assigned here through DNA to germline matching. The germline gives CDR1 VENAVY, CDR2 YDSYNSRV. Trimming at V came to 0 bases and at J to 2 bases, leaving 4 bases not matched to a gene. The CDR3 has 14 amino acids. The CDR3 here is CATWDRLHYYKKLF. DNA of the CDR3: TGTGCCACCTGGGATAGGCTCCATTATTATAAGAAACTCTTT.

V and J are TRGV2 and TRGJ1 or TRGJ2. TCRdb leaves out the J gene; it was filled in here by matching the DNA to germline. The CDR3 runs 10 residues. In germline, CDR1 is EGSNGY, CDR2 YDSYNSKV. With 3 bases clipped from V and 9 bases from J, the junction kept 2 bases outside the gene matches. CDR3 region: CATWDLKKLF. For the CDR3, the DNA is TGTGCCACCTGGGACCTTAAGAAACTCTTT.

This clone is judged medium-sized (0.01 to 0.1%). This chain uses TRGV10 with TRGJ1 or TRGJ2. TCRdb offers no J gene call, so here the DNA was matched to germline to obtain one. TRGV10 qualifies as an ORF whose function is uncertain. V gave up 8 bases and J gave up 6 bases; unmatched junction bases: 8. This CDR3 comprises 12 residues. The CDR3 bases are TGTGCTGCGTGGGATAAAGGTTATAAGAAACTCTTT. It translates to CAAWDKGYKKLF.

In its sample, this clone ranks as hyperexpanded (1% or more). The CDR3 spells CAAWDWFKIF. The CDR3 region has the DNA TGTGCTGCGTGGGATTGGTTCAAGATATTT. The chain uses TRGV10 and TRGJP1. TCRdb records no J gene; here it was assigned by comparing the DNA to germline. TRGV10 falls under the ORF class, with uncertain function. The V and J ends lost 8 bases and 10 bases, in that order; junction bases with no gene match: 2. The length of the CDR3 is 10 residues.

By proportion, this clone is large. This chain connects TRGV10 to TRGJP1. Here the J gene came from matching the DNA to germline, since TCRdb omits it. TRGV10 is filed as an ORF, its function uncertain. This CDR3 has 9 residues. CDR3 in amino acids: CTTGWFKIF. Written as DNA, the CDR3 is TGTACCACTGGTTGGTTCAAGATATTT.

Sample share makes this clone large. The chain links TRGV8 to TRGJP2. The J gene was not available in TCRdb and was assigned here by matching the DNA to germline segments. Per the germline V gene, CDR1 is VENAVY and CDR2 is YDSYNSRV. The CDR3 contains 13 residues. Germline trimming cut 5 bases from V and 6 bases from J; bases unmatched to any gene: 6. The CDR3, as DNA: TGTGCCACCTGGGTTATTGGTGATTGGATCAAGACGTTT. Protein: CATWVIGDWIKTF.

In its sample, this clone ranks as medium-sized. V is TRGV2 and J is TRGJ1 or TRGJ2. As TCRdb names no J gene, one was assigned here on the basis of a DNA match to germline. Germline lookup yields CDR1 EGSNGY and CDR2 YDSYNSKV. The CDR3 is 11 amino acids. Germline trimming cut 1 base from V and 8 bases from J; bases unmatched to any gene: 2. The CDR3 region is CATWDGDKKLF. In DNA, the CDR3 is TGTGCCACCTGGGACGGTGATAAGAAACTCTTT.